This record covers a single T cell receptor (beta chain). This sample was taken from a study of blood T cell repertoires in COVID-19. Study details: Specimens from acute and convalescent COVID-19 originated in the United States, Italy and Spain.

This CDR3 has 15 residues. Germline CDR1 and CDR2: MNHEY and SVGAGI. V was pared by 6 bases and J by 1 base, with 8 bases of the junction left unmatched. As originally analysed: Estimation of nucleated cell counts relied on the amplification of reference gene primers. The protocol was immunoSEQ multiplex PCR, while the TCRdb copy is restricted to in-frame clones and leaves out a portion. V and J calls and clone size are given by that table; D and trimming were obtained from the DNA. Here the sample spans about 220,000 clones, approximately 80% being singletons. This sequence was found in a human donor in a cohort sampled during active COVID-19. The chain recombines TRBV6-5 with TRBJ2-5, with TRBD2 matching over 7 bases. Sequenced: peripheral blood. The CDR3: CASRKSLAAQETQYF. The CDR3 nucleotides are TGTGCCAGCAGAAAATCTCTAGCGGCCCAAGAGACCCAGTACTTC.